The 31 T cell receptor beta chains presented below share a single source sample, sequenced in a study of tumor-infiltrating lymphocytes in primary liver carcinoma. From unsorted bulk tissue weighing roughly 19-32 mg, DNA and RNA were co-extracted. TCR beta cDNA was reverse-transcribed from 500 ng of total RNA. The reaction used a constant-region primer and ProtoScript II reverse transcriptase. The TCR beta library was amplified through three nested multiplex PCR rounds in a modified ARM-PCR procedure. It was with TRBV1-TRBV30 forward primers and a C-beta reverse primer that the first two PCR rounds were run, at 10 cycles each. In TCRdb, the multiplex PCR reads were re-called with MiXCR into one record per CDR3 protein. The table lists under 110,000 distinct CDR3 sequences, around 71% of them singletons. The sequencing sample was made of liver tumor tissue from sampling region 2. Subset given: tumor region T2, inferior pole. These receptor sequences come from an older woman with primary liver carcinoma and hepatitis B virus infection.

About this clonotype itself: The junction departs from germline at one end; a sequencing error may be responsible. The CDR3 here is CVSGRGMGSYEHYF. Written as DNA, the CDR3 is TGTGTCAGCGGGCGGGGGATGGGGTCCTACGAGCACTACTTC. The chain couples TRBV6-5 to TRBJ2-7; 7 bases agree with TRBD2. Germline V gene sequence: CDR1 MNHEY, CDR2 SVGAGI. The CDR3 runs to 14 residues.

Remarks on this clonotype: One junction end does not reproduce the germline sequence, and a read error may be involved. The chain links TRBV29-1 to TRBJ2-1; D might be TRBD2 (5 bases). The CDR3 sequence is 15 residues long. Germline V gives CDR1 SQVTM, CDR2 ANQGSEA. The CDR3 coding sequence is TGCAGCGTTGAAGACGGGATTGTCGTGGGGAATGAGAAGTTCTTC. Translated, it gives CSVEDGIVVGNEKFF.

This clonotype was observed once. V is TRBV6-5 and J is TRBJ2-3; D possibly corresponds to TRBD2 (5 bases). This CDR3 is 15 amino acids long. Germline assignment: CDR1 MNHEY and CDR2 SVGAGI. V lost 10 bases and J lost 6, with 23 bases in between. CDR3 DNA: TGTGCCATTGCAAGTCGCGGAGGAAGGTCGGATACGCAGTATTTT. Its translation is CAIASRGGRSDTQYF.

Note on this clonotype: One end of the junction fails to match germline, which may point to a read error. This chain connects TRBV6-5 to TRBJ2-5; the D is unclear. Germline V lookup: CDR1 MNHEY, CDR2 SVGAGI. The CDR3 has 16 residues. CDR3: CASSYYSSQSRETQHF. CDR3 nucleotides: TGTGCCAGCAGTTACTACTCATCGCAGTCCCGAGAGACCCAGCACTTC.

The chain joins TRBV29-1 to TRBJ2-5, with 7 bases matching TRBD2. The CDR3 is made up of 12 amino acids. V dropped 7 bases and J dropped 5; count of bases not matched to a gene: 7. The germline CDR1 and CDR2 sequences are SQVTM and ANQGSEA. This chain's CDR3 is CSATFGGETQYF. In DNA, the CDR3 is TGCAGCGCGACCTTCGGGGGGGAGACCCAGTACTTC. Using reference TRBV29-1 and TRBJ2-5 for the parts outside the CDR3, the full variable domain is SAVISQKPSRDICQRGTSLTIQCQVDSQVTMMFWYRQQPGQSLTLIATANQGSEATYESGFVIDKFPISRPNLTFSTLTVSNMSPEDSSIYLCSATFGGETQYFGPGTRLLVL.

In the case of this clonotype: This may arise from a read error, as a much more abundant clone is one base away. The chain carries TRBV5-5 and TRBJ1-1, with D uncertain. The CDR3 is made up of 14 amino acids. Germline V gene sequence: CDR1 SGHKS, CDR2 YYEKEE (reference sequence). The CDR3 region has the DNA TGTGCCAGCAGCTTTACGGCTCTGAACACTGAAGCTCTCTTT. As protein: CASSFTALNTEALF.

As for this clonotype: The junction departs from the called germline gene at one end, perhaps through a read error. This chain links TRBV11-2 with TRBJ2-2; TRBD2 matches 9 bases. Per the germline V gene, CDR1 is SGHAT and CDR2 is FQNNGV. The CDR3 runs 16 residues. The CDR3, as DNA: TGTGCCAGCAGCGCAGGGACTAGCAGGGTGGCCGAGGAGTTGTTTTTT. Protein sequence: CASSAGTSRVAEELFF.

The rearrangement joins TRBV6-6 to TRBJ2-7; D may be TRBD2 (5 bases). This CDR3 has 12 amino acids. CDR1 is MNHNY, CDR2 SVGAGI, per germline (reference sequence). V was cut by 2 bases and J by 6 bases, with 8 bases left in between. CDR3 amino acids: CASSYTGCEQYF. The CDR3 nucleotides are TGTGCCAGCAGTTACACGGGATGCGAGCAGTACTTC.

A note on this clonotype: A read error is possible here, since a much larger clone lies one base away. The chain combines TRBV14 with TRBJ2-7, with a possible D match to TRBD2 (6 bases). This CDR3 region has 16 residues. CDR1 and CDR2 from the germline V gene are SGHDN and FVKESK. The CDR3 DNA reads as TGTGCCAGCAACCAAGACGTAAAGCGGGCCCTCTACGAGCAGTACTTC. Encoded protein: CASNQDVKRALYEQYF.

This chain links TRBV7-9 with TRBJ1-2; no clear D gene. V lost 3 bases and J 7 bases, leaving 12 bases between the germline ends. There are 13 residues in the CDR3. The germline V gene has CDR1 SEHNR and CDR2 FQNEAQ (reference sequence). CDR3 protein: CASSFGERAGYTF. The CDR3 DNA reads as TGTGCCAGCAGCTTCGGGGAAAGGGCTGGCTACACCTTC.

On this clonotype: A much larger clone is a single base away; this may be a read error. This chain uses TRBV5-1 with TRBJ2-5; D might be TRBD1 or TRBD2, each matching 5 bases. The CDR3 extends over 15 amino acids. Looked up from germline, CDR1 is SGHRS and CDR2 is YFSETQ. The DNA of the CDR3 is TGCGCCAGCGGCTTGTCGGGGCCTGGGGAAGAGACCCAGTACTTC. Its translation: CASGLSGPGEETQYF.

This clonotype was seen only once. The junction shows a germline mismatch at one end, possibly a read error. The chain carries TRBV11-2 and TRBJ2-1, with 8 bases matching TRBD2. The CDR3 sequence is 15 residues long. CDR1 and CDR2 (germline): SGHAT, FQNNGV. The CDR3 loop is CASILAGWDNNEQFF. The CDR3 bases are TGTGCCAGCATCTTAGCGGGATGGGACAACAATGAGCAGTTCTTC. Filled out from reference TRBV11-2 and TRBJ2-1, the complete variable domain reads EAGVAQSPRYKIIEKRQSVAFWCNPISGHATLYWYQQILGQGPKLLIQFQNNGVVDDSQLPKDRFSAERLKGVDSTLKIQPAKLEDSAVYLCASILAGWDNNEQFFGPGTRLTVL.

This clonotype was counted a single time. Relative to the germline gene, one junction end is altered; a read error may explain this. The chain employs TRBV6-5 and TRBJ2-2; D perhaps matches TRBD2 (6 bases). Germline V gives CDR1 MNHEY, CDR2 SVGAGI. CDR3 length equals 14 residues. In nucleotides, the CDR3 is TGCGCCAGCAGTCGGGATAGGGAGGCCAGGGAGCTGTTTTTT. It translates to CASSRDREARELFF.

As to this clonotype: The conserved phenylalanine or tryptophan is not found at the CDR3 terminus, so this likely reflects a read error. It is unclear where the CDR3 begins or ends on the DNA, so no DNA is shown, and the CDR3 is as TCRdb lists it. This chain connects TRBV28 to TRBJ2-7; the table names TRBD1, a call not compared with the DNA. The CDR3 spans 16 amino acids, including both terminal residues. Germline V gives CDR1 MDHEN, CDR2 SYDVKM. CDR3 region: CASSTSFPGQVYEQYL.

This clonotype was recorded once. At one of its ends the junction is not consistent with the germline gene, which may arise from a read error. The rearrangement links TRBV6-6 to TRBJ1-6; 8 bases map to TRBD1. The CDR3 length is 14 residues. Germline assignment: CDR1 MNHNY and CDR2 SVGAGI (reference sequence). The CDR3, as DNA: TGTGCAAGCAGTAAAGGGGACAGGAATTCACCCCTCCAATTT. This gives the protein CASSKGDRNSPLQF.

Turning to this clonotype: The junction does not match germline at one end; this may be a read error. This chain joins TRBV7-8 and TRBJ1-1, with D hard to call. The CDR3 is made up of 16 amino acids. CDR1 is SGHVS and CDR2 is FQNEAQ in the germline V gene. In nucleotides, the CDR3 is TGTGCCAGCAGCTTGCGTCCGGACGTTATGAACACTGAAGCTCTCTTT. Translating gives CASSLRPDVMNTEALF.

Turning to this clonotype: The junction and the germline gene differ at one end; a read error may be behind it. V gene TRBV10-3 combines with J gene TRBJ2-7; 8 positions agree with TRBD1. The CDR3 is made up of 16 amino acids. In germline, CDR1 is ENHRY, CDR2 SYGVKD. The CDR3 region is CAFSEALSGQDYEQYF. The CDR3 nucleotides are TGTGCCTTCAGTGAGGCTTTATCGGGACAGGATTACGAGCAGTACTTC.

This chain joins TRBV7-2 and TRBJ1-2, with TRBD1 matching over 9 bases. V was pared by 5 bases and J by 6 bases, with 10 bases of the junction left unmatched. Germline V lookup: CDR1 SGHTA, CDR2 FQGNSA. This CDR3 region has 15 residues. The CDR3: CASSAQGAGSNGYTF. The CDR3 nucleotides are TGTGCCAGCAGCGCACAGGGGGCGGGTTCCAATGGCTACACCTTC. Full variable domain (remainder filled in from reference TRBV7-2 and TRBJ1-2): GAGVSQSPSNKVTEKGKDVELRCDPISGHTALYWYRQSLGQGLEFLIYFQGNSAPDKSGLPSDRFSAERTGGSVSTLTIQRTQQEDSAVYLCASSAQGAGSNGYTFGSGTRLTVV.

This sequence joins TRBV18 and TRBJ1-4; unclear D gene. The germline V and J ends were trimmed by 4 bases and 4 bases, with 7 bases remaining between them. CDR1 KGHSH and CDR2 LQKENI come from the germline V gene. The CDR3 is 13 amino acids. DNA for the CDR3: TGTGCCAGCTCACTGGAACTTAATGAAAAACTGTTTTTT. Translated: CASSLELNEKLFF. Supplemented by reference TRBV18 and TRBJ1-4, the full variable domain reads NAGVMQNPRHLVRRRGQEARLRCSPMKGHSHVYWYRQLPEEGLKFMVYLQKENIIDESGMPKERFSAEFPKEGPSILRIQQVVRGDSAAYFCASSLELNEKLFFGSGTQLSVL.

A note on this clonotype: At one end the junction does not follow the germline gene, possibly because of a read error. The chain joins TRBV12-3 or TRBV12-4 to TRBJ2-5, with TRBD1 matching 7 bases. The CDR3 runs to 11 residues. The CDR3 region has the DNA TGCGCCAGCAGGGGGTCAGAGACCGAGTACTTC. It specifies CASRGSETEYF.

This clonotype has more than one count but fewer than ten. V is TRBV28 and J is TRBJ2-5, with a possible D match to TRBD1 (5 bases). Germline V gives CDR1 MDHEN, CDR2 SYDVKM. V lost 6 bases to trimming and J lost 0 bases, with 14 bases between them. The CDR3 sequence is 15 residues long. The CDR3 is CASRTQGRYQETQYF. CDR3 nucleotide sequence: TGTGCCAGCAGGACCCAGGGCAGGTACCAAGAGACCCAGTACTTC.

About this clonotype: A much larger clone differs from this one at a single base, so this may be a read error. V is TRBV6-6 and J is TRBJ2-3; a weak D match, TRBD1 (5 bases). This CDR3 contains 16 residues. Germline V gives CDR1 MNHNY, CDR2 SVGAGI (reference sequence). For the CDR3, the DNA is TGTGCCAGCAGTTACAGCCGAGACAGTAGCACAGATGCGCAGTATTTT. Its translation is CASSYSRDSSTDAQYF.

With respect to this clonotype: Here the CDR3 omits its conserved ending phenylalanine or tryptophan, so a read error is the likely source. The J gene is TRBJ2-5, the V gene TRBV4-1; D is ambiguous. Trimming left V 2 bases short and J 5 bases short, with 12 bases between. In germline, CDR1 is MGHRA, CDR2 YSYEKL. CDR3 size: 14 residues. In DNA, the CDR3 is TGCGCCAGCAGCCAAATGGCAGGCTGGGAGACCCAGTACATC. This codes for CASSQMAGWETQYI.

V and J are TRBV11-3 and TRBJ2-7; D might be TRBD1 (6 bases). CDR1 and CDR2 from the germline V gene are SGHNT and YENEEA. V was trimmed by 5 bases and J by 12 bases, leaving 26 bases between them. The CDR3 is 15 residues long. The CDR3: CASSPGTRGNYEWYF. The CDR3 region has the DNA TGTGCCAGCAGCCCCGGGACACGGGGCAACTACGAGTGGTACTTC.

Notes on this clonotype: The germline gene is not matched at one end of the junction; a read error may be the cause. The chain combines TRBV11-2 with TRBJ2-2; D is tentatively TRBD1 or TRBD2 (5 bases each). In germline, CDR1 is SGHAT, CDR2 FQNNGV. This CDR3 has 13 residues. This CDR3 reads CASTLDRTGDLFF. CDR3 DNA sequence: TGTGCCAGCACCTTAGATAGGACTGGGGACCTGTTTTTC.

This chain connects TRBV30 to TRBJ1-1; D possibly corresponds to TRBD1 (6 bases). This CDR3 is built from 15 residues. Trimming left V 3 bases short and J 2 bases short, with 16 bases between. Germline CDR1 is GTSNPN and CDR2 is SVGIG (reference sequence). The CDR3 nucleotides read TGTGCCTGGAGATATAGGGGGACTTCTAACACTGAAGCTTTCTTT. Protein product: CAWRYRGTSNTEAFF.

This clonotype has a handful of counts. This chain connects TRBV28 to TRBJ2-7; 7 bases line up with TRBD1. Unmatched junction bases numbered 7, after V lost 3 bases and J lost 2 bases. Germline CDR1 MDHEN, CDR2 SYDVKM. The CDR3 consists of 15 residues. The DNA for the CDR3 is TGTGCCAGCAGTTTCAGACAGGGTCCTACCTACGAGCAGTACTTC. Its protein product is CASSFRQGPTYEQYF. The variable domain in full, with the rest retrieved from reference TRBV28 and TRBJ2-7, is DVKVTQSSRYLVKRTGEKVFLECVQDMDHENMFWYRQDPGLGLRLIYFSYDVKMKEKGDIPEGYSVSREKKERFSLILESASTNQTSMYLCASSFRQGPTYEQYFGPGTRLTVT.

In the case of this clonotype: The junction departs from the called germline gene at one end, perhaps through a read error. V and J are TRBV12-5 and TRBJ2-4, with a tentative D call TRBD1 (6 bases). The CDR3 extends over 17 amino acids. CDR1 is LGHNT and CDR2 is FRNRAP in the germline V gene. CDR3 amino acids: CVSGLVLGGSAKNIQYF. CDR3 nucleotide sequence: TGTGTTAGTGGTTTGGTACTTGGGGGCTCGGCCAAAAACATTCAGTACTTC.

The genes are TRBV11-2 and TRBJ2-7; tentatively, D is TRBD1 or TRBD2 (5 bases each). CDR1 is SGHAT and CDR2 is FQNNGV in the germline V gene. The V end was cut by 5 bases, the J end by 4 bases, with 24 bases between. The CDR3 contains 17 residues. The CDR3 nucleotides read TGTGCCAGCAGCCCCCAAGAGGGCAGGGTGGGGAGATACGAGCAGTACTTC. It specifies CASSPQEGRVGRYEQYF. Together with reference TRBV11-2 and TRBJ2-7, the CDR3 gives the full variable domain: EAGVAQSPRYKIIEKRQSVAFWCNPISGHATLYWYQQILGQGPKLLIQFQNNGVVDDSQLPKDRFSAERLKGVDSTLKIQPAKLEDSAVYLCASSPQEGRVGRYEQYFGPGTRLTVT.

With regard to this clonotype: This clone may be a read error of a much larger clone one base away. The genes are TRBV4-1 and TRBJ1-3; a weak D match, TRBD1 (5 bases). CDR3 length equals 16 residues. Looked up from germline, CDR1 is MGHRA and CDR2 is YSYEKL. CDR3 protein: CATSQEAGRSGNTIYF. The CDR3 DNA reads TGCGCCACCAGCCAAGAAGCAGGGCGCTCTGGAAACACCATATATTTT.

Note on this clonotype: A junction boundary mismatches the germline segment, possibly from a read error. This chain uses TRBV29-1 with TRBJ2-2; TRBD2 agrees at 10 bases. The CDR3 is made up of 15 amino acids. Germline V gene lookup returns CDR1 SQVTM and CDR2 ANQGSEA. In nucleotides, the CDR3 is TGCAGCATAAAGGGACTAGCGACGAACACTGGGGAGCTGTTTTTT. It specifies CSIKGLATNTGELFF.